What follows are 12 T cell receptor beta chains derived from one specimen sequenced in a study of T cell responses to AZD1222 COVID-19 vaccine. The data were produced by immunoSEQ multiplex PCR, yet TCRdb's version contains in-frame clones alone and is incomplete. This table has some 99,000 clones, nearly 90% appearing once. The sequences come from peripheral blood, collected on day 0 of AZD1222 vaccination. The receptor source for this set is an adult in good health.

The CDR3 coding sequence is TGTGCCAGCAGCTTAGAAGGACTAGCGGGGCCCTACGAGCAGTACGTC. Its translation: CASSLEGLAGPYEQYV. The chain employs TRBV7-2 and TRBJ2-7; TRBD2 matches at 12 bases. In germline, CDR1 is SGHTA, CDR2 FQGNSA. The CDR3 consists of 16 residues. The V segment lost 1 base and the J segment 2 bases; nucleotides outside the gene matches: 3.

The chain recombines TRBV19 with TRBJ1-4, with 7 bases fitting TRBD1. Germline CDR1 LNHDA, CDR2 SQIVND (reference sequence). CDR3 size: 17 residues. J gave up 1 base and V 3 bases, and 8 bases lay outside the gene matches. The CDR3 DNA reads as TGTGCCAGTAGTATGATAGGGGGCATCGGAACTAATGAAAAACTGTTTTTT. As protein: CASSMIGGIGTNEKLFF.

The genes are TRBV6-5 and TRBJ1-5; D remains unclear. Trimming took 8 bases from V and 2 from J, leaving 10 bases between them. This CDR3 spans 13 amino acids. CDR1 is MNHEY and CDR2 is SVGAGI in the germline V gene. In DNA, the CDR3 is TGTGCCAGCGGGAGGGAACGCAATCAGCCCCAGCATTTT. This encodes CASGRERNQPQHF.

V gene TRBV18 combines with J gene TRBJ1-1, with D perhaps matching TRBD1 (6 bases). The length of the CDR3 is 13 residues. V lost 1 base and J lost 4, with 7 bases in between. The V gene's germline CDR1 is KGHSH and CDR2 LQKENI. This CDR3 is CASSPRGATEAFF. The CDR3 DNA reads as TGTGCCAGCTCACCACGGGGGGCCACTGAAGCTTTCTTT. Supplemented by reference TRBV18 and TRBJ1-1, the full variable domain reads NAGVMQNPRHLVRRRGQEARLRCSPMKGHSHVYWYRQLPEEGLKFMVYLQKENIIDESGMPKERFSAEFPKEGPSILRIQQVVRGDSAAYFCASSPRGATEAFFGQGTRLTVV.

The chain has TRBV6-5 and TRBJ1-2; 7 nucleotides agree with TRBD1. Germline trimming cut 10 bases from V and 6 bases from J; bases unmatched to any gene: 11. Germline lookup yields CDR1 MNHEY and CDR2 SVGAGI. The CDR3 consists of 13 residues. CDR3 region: CATRTTTGDGYTF. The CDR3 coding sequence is TGTGCCACGCGAACTACAACAGGGGATGGCTACACCTTC.

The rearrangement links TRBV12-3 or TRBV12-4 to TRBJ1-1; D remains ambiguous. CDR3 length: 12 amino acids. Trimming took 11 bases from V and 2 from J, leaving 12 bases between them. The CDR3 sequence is CAVSRQNTEAFF. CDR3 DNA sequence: TGTGCCGTGTCGCGACAAAACACTGAAGCTTTCTTT.

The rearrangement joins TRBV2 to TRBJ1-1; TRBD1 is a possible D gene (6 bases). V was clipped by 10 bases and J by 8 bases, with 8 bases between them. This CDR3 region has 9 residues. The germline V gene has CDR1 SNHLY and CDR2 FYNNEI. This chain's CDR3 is CAIDREAFF. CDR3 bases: TGTGCCATTGACAGGGAAGCTTTCTTT.

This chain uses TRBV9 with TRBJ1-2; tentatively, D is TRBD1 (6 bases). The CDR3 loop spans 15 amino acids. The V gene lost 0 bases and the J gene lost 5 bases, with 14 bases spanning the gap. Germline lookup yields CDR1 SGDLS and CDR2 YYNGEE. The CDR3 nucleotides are TGTGCCAGCAGCGTAGGGTCAGGGGTAAATTATGGCTACACCTTC. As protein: CASSVGSGVNYGYTF.

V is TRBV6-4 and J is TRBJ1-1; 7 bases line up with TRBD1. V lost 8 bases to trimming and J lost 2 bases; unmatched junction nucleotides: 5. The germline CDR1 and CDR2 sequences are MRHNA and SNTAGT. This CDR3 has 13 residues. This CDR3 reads CASADRYNTEAFF. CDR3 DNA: TGTGCCAGCGCGGACAGGTATAACACTGAAGCTTTCTTT.

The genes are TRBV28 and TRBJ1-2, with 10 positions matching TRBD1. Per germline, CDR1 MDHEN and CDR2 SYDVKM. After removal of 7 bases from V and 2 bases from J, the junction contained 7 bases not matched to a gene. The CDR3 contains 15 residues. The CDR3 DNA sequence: TGTGCCAGCACTCCCCCGGGACAGGGGAACTATGGCTACACCTTC. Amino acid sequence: CASTPPGQGNYGYTF.

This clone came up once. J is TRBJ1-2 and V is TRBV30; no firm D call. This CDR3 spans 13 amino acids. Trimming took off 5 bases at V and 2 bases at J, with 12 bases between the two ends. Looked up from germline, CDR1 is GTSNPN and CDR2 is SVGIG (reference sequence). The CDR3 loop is CAWDKHGNYGYTF. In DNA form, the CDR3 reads TGTGCCTGGGACAAACACGGGAACTATGGCTACACCTTC. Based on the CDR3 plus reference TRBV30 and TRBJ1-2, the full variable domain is SQTIHQWPATLVQPVGSPLSLECTVEGTSNPNLYWYRQAAGRGLQLLFYSVGIGQISSEVPQNLSASRPQDRQFILSSKKLLLSDSGFYLCAWDKHGNYGYTFGSGTRLTVV.

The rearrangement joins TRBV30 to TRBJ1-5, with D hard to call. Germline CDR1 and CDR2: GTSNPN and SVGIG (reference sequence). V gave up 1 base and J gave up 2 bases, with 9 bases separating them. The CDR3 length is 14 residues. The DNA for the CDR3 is TGTGCCTGGAGTGCCTGGTCGGGCAATCAGCCCCAGCATTTT. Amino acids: CAWSAWSGNQPQHF.